What follows are 31 T cell receptor beta chains derived from one specimen sequenced in a study of human CD8 memory T cell subsets. A UMI-labeled 5' RACE approach was the method that produced the TCR beta libraries. TCRdb reprocessed the 5' RACE reads, keeping one entry per CDR3 protein, no DNA. In total, the table holds about 5,100 distinct CDR3 sequences. The specimen sequenced was CD8+ T cells from PBMCs. The receptor source for this set is a human donor in good health.

The J gene is TRBJ2-5, the V gene TRBV28; TCRdb names TRBD1, which stays unverified in the absence of DNA. The CDR3 is made up of 16 amino acids. Germline assignment: CDR1 MDHEN and CDR2 SYDVKM. The CDR3: CASSLFGSGQSETQYF. The full variable domain, rest sourced from reference TRBV28 and TRBJ2-5, is DVKVTQSSRYLVKRTGEKVFLECVQDMDHENMFWYRQDPGLGLRLIYFSYDVKMKEKGDIPEGYSVSREKKERFSLILESASTNQTSMYLCASSLFGSGQSETQYFGPGTRLLVL.

According to its frequency, this clonotype is large. This chain links TRBV28 with TRBJ2-1; TCRdb selects TRBD1, and the lack of DNA leaves this call unchecked. Germline values: CDR1 MDHEN, CDR2 SYDVKM. The CDR3 has 14 amino acids. This chain's CDR3 is CASSSGDLGNEQFF.

The chain joins TRBV15 to TRBJ2-7; the TCRdb D gene call, TRBD1, has no DNA to confirm it. The CDR3 covers 15 residues. Germline-derived CDR1 and CDR2 are LNHNV and YYDKDF (reference sequence). This CDR3 is CATSRHPGNAYEQYF.

The chain is built from TRBV6-1 and TRBJ1-1. Germline values: CDR1 MNHNS, CDR2 SASEGT. CDR3 length: 12 residues. The CDR3 is CASSGTALEAFF.

V is TRBV7-8 and J is TRBJ2-2. Per the germline V gene, CDR1 is SGHVS and CDR2 is FQNEAQ. CDR3 length: 11 amino acids. CDR3 amino acids: CASRMYGELFF.

This chain links TRBV20-1 with TRBJ1-5. Germline values: CDR1 DFQATT, CDR2 SNEGSKA (reference sequence). The CDR3 totals 17 residues. CDR3 region: CSASEIAGSFSNQPQHF.

This clonotype registers medium-sized by frequency. The V gene is TRBV7-9, the J gene TRBJ1-1. The length of the CDR3 is 16 residues. The germline V gene has CDR1 SEHNR and CDR2 FQNEAQ (reference sequence). The CDR3 reads CASSPYLTSDNTEAFF.

The chain recombines TRBV27 with TRBJ2-7; as DNA is missing, the TRBD1 call by TCRdb cannot be tested. CDR1 and CDR2 (germline): MNHEY, SMNVEV (reference sequence). The CDR3 length is 13 residues. The CDR3 reads CASASGVSYEQYF.

The chain uses TRBV4-1 and TRBJ2-7; TCRdb's D call of TRBD2 is untestable without DNA. Germline V gene sequence: CDR1 MGHRA, CDR2 YSYEKL. CDR3 length equals 17 residues. CDR3 protein: CASSQDFGGEWTYEQYF.

This rearrangement joins TRBV27 to TRBJ2-5. CDR1 and CDR2 from the germline V gene are MNHEY and SMNVEV (reference sequence). The CDR3 is 14 residues long. This CDR3 is CASSLTDLQETQYF.

The gene calls are TRBV5-1 and TRBJ2-2; absent DNA, TCRdb's TRBD2 call cannot be checked. Germline assignment: CDR1 SGHRS and CDR2 YFSETQ. The CDR3 has 14 amino acids. The CDR3 loop reads CASSLALANGELFF. The variable domain in full, completed from reference TRBV5-1 and TRBJ2-2, reads KAGVTQTPRYLIKTRGQQVTLSCSPISGHRSVSWYQQTPGQGLQFLFEYFSETQRNKGNFPGRFSGRQFSNSRSEMNVSTLELGDSALYLCASSLALANGELFFGEGSRLTVL.

This sequence joins TRBV30 and TRBJ2-3; TCRdb names TRBD2, which stays unverified in the absence of DNA. The CDR3 totals 14 residues. CDR1 is GTSNPN and CDR2 is SVGIG in the germline V gene (reference sequence). The CDR3 loop reads CAWSVGAGRDTQYF.

The V and J genes are TRBV20-1 and TRBJ1-6. The germline V gene has CDR1 DFQATT and CDR2 SNEGSKA (reference sequence). The length of the CDR3 is 15 residues. CDR3 amino acids: CSARGRTEFNSPLHF.

The chain combines TRBV28 with TRBJ2-7; the D gene TCRdb calls, TRBD2, cannot be checked with no DNA. The CDR3 extends over 16 amino acids. CDR1 is MDHEN, CDR2 SYDVKM, per germline. CDR3 sequence: CASSLKGPTFSYEQYF.

CDR3 amino acids: CASSQPGLAEATSTDTQYF. The rearrangement links TRBV4-1 to TRBJ2-3; TCRdb names TRBD2, which stays unverified in the absence of DNA. This CDR3 is built from 19 residues. Per the germline V gene, CDR1 is MGHRA and CDR2 is YSYEKL.

The chain has TRBV15 and TRBJ2-1. This CDR3 has 15 residues. CDR1 and CDR2 from the germline V gene are LNHNV and YYDKDF (reference sequence). The CDR3 sequence is CATSREGGSYNEQFF. The full variable domain, completed using reference TRBV15 and TRBJ2-1, is DAMVIQNPRYQVTQFGKPVTLSCSQTLNHNVMYWYQQKSSQAPKLLFHYYDKDFNNEADTPDNFQSRRPNTSFCFLDIRSPGLGDTAMYLCATSREGGSYNEQFFGPGTRLTVL.

The gene calls are TRBV2 and TRBJ2-5. This CDR3 is built from 14 residues. The germline V gene encodes CDR1 SNHLY and CDR2 FYNNEI. This chain's CDR3 is CASSLRAYQETQYF.

The chain links TRBV6-5 to TRBJ2-2. CDR1 and CDR2 from the germline V gene are MNHEY and SVGAGI. This CDR3 has 13 residues. The CDR3 spells CASSGSPTGELFF.

The chain recombines TRBV7-2 with TRBJ2-7; TCRdb proposes TRBD1, but this gene call is untestable without DNA. Germline V gives CDR1 SGHTA, CDR2 FQGNSA. The CDR3 is 15 amino acids. CDR3 region: CASSRPGYPTYEQYF.

The gene calls are TRBV6-6 and TRBJ2-1. Germline CDR1 MNHNY, CDR2 SVGAGI (reference sequence). The CDR3 runs 18 residues. The CDR3 sequence: CASSYSDGFGGSYNEQFF.

This chain uses TRBV9 with TRBJ2-3. The CDR3 spans 14 residues. CDR1 is SGDLS and CDR2 is YYNGEE in the germline V gene. CDR3 in amino acids: CASSASLSTDTQYF.

V and J are TRBV2 and TRBJ2-7; the D call from TCRdb, TRBD2, cannot be confirmed without DNA. The CDR3 sequence is 13 residues long. Germline V gene data show CDR1 as SNHLY and CDR2 as FYNNEI. CDR3 amino acids: CASSGRLAGEQYF.

The rearrangement joins TRBV9 to TRBJ2-4; TCRdb lists TRBD1, though no DNA is available to test this call. CDR1 and CDR2 (germline): SGDLS, YYNGEE. The CDR3 is made up of 13 amino acids. CDR3 amino acids: CASSGTDKNIQYF.

This chain connects TRBV20-1 to TRBJ2-5. The CDR3 totals 16 residues. Germline CDR1 DFQATT, CDR2 SNEGSKA (reference sequence). The CDR3 region is CSARDWALEDQETQYF.

The J gene is TRBJ2-7, the V gene TRBV7-9; there is no DNA to check the TCRdb D call of TRBD1. In germline, CDR1 is SEHNR, CDR2 FQNEAQ (reference sequence). The CDR3 has 16 amino acids. CDR3 region: CASSQTTGQPSYEQYF.

The chain employs TRBV19 and TRBJ2-7; without DNA, the TCRdb call of TRBD2 cannot be checked. This CDR3 is 15 amino acids long. Germline V gene sequence: CDR1 LNHDA, CDR2 SQIVND (reference sequence). The CDR3: CASSYSEGSSDEQYF.

V gene TRBV24-1 combines with J gene TRBJ2-5; TCRdb designates TRBD1, a call that cannot be tested without DNA. The germline V gene encodes CDR1 KGHDR and CDR2 SFDVKD. The CDR3 sequence is 16 residues long. CDR3 amino acids: CATSDWVRQGVETQYF.

V is TRBV20-1 and J is TRBJ2-7; TCRdb indicates TRBD2, and absent DNA this call remains unverified. This CDR3 is built from 16 residues. In germline, CDR1 is DFQATT, CDR2 SNEGSKA (reference sequence). CDR3 region: CSARDHKGVTKGEQYF.

This clonotype is called medium-sized (0.01 to 0.1%) based on its frequency. The V and J genes are TRBV11-2 and TRBJ1-3. Germline V gene sequence: CDR1 SGHAT, CDR2 FQNNGV. The CDR3 has 13 residues. The CDR3 is CASSSSLGNTIYF.

V is TRBV7-9 and J is TRBJ1-2. CDR3 size: 13 residues. Germline values: CDR1 SEHNR, CDR2 FQNEAQ (reference sequence). This CDR3 is CASSHLAGYGYTF.

The chain carries TRBV20-1 and TRBJ2-1; absent DNA, TCRdb's TRBD2 call cannot be checked. CDR1 and CDR2 from the germline V gene are DFQATT and SNEGSKA (reference sequence). The CDR3 has 15 amino acids. The CDR3 spells CSANEPGLAGNEQFF.